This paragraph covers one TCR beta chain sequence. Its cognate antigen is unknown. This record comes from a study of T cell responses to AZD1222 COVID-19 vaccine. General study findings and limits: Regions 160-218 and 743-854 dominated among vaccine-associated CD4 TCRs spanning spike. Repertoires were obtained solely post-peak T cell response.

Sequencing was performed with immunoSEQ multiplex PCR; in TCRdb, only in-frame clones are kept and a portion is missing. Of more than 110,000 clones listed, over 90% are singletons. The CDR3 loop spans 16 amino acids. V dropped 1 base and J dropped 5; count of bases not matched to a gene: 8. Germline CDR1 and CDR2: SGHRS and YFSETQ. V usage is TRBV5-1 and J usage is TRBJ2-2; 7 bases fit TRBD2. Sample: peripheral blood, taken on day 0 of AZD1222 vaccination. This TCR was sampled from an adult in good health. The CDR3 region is CASSLFAGAPTGELFF. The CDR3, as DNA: TGCGCCAGCAGCTTGTTTGCGGGAGCCCCTACCGGGGAGCTGTTTTTT.